This T cell receptor (beta chain) was identified during a study of T cells in Graves' hyperthyroidism and ophthalmopathy. Study findings and constraints: Blood also held most thyroid clonotypes expanded beyond 0.001. Ophthalmopathy was separated from stable hyperthyroidism by a 13 V-J model.

V gave up 10 bases and J gave up 8 bases; unmatched junction bases: 9. The CDR3 is 14 amino acids. The germline V gene encodes CDR1 SGHAT and CDR2 FQNNGV. This clonotype was seen a few times. The antigen is unknown. Amplification of TCR beta CDR3 regions was performed using RNA transcripts as template. In the first-round RT-PCR of the TCR CDR3, the HTBI primer set was used. TCRdb re-analysed the multiplex PCR reads in MiXCR, keeping a single row per CDR3 protein. The data contain some 770,000 distinct CDR3 sequences, about 17% of them singletons. Around 9.8 ml fresh peripheral blood yielded the PBMCs. Material: blood. This clonotype originated in a man aged 18 to 29 with Graves' hyperthyroidism. The gene calls are TRBV11-2 and TRBJ2-1; TRBD2 aligns across 12 bases. CDR3 nucleotides: TGTGCCATCCCGACTAGCGGGAGTAGCGATGAGCAGTTCTTC. Amino acids: CAIPTSGSSDEQFF.